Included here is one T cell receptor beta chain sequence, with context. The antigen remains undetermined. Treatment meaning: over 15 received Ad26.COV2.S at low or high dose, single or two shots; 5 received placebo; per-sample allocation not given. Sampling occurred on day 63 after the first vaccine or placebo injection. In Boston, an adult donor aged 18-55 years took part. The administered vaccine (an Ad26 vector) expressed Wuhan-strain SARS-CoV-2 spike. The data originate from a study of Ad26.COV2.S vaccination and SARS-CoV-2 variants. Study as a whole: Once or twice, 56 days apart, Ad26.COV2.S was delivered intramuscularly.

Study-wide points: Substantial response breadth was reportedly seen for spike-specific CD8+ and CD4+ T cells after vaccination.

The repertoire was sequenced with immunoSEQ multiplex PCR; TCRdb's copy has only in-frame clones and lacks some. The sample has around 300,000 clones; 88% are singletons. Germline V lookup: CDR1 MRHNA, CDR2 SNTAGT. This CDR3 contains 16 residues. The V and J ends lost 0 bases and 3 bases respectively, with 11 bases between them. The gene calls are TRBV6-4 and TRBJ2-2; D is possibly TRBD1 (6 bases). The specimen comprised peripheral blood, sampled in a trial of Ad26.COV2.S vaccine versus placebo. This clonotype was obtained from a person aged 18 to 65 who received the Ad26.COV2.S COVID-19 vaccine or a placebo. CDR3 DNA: TGTGCCAGCAGTGACTCGGGGGACAAGCACACCGGGGAGCTGTTTTTT. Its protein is CASSDSGDKHTGELFF.